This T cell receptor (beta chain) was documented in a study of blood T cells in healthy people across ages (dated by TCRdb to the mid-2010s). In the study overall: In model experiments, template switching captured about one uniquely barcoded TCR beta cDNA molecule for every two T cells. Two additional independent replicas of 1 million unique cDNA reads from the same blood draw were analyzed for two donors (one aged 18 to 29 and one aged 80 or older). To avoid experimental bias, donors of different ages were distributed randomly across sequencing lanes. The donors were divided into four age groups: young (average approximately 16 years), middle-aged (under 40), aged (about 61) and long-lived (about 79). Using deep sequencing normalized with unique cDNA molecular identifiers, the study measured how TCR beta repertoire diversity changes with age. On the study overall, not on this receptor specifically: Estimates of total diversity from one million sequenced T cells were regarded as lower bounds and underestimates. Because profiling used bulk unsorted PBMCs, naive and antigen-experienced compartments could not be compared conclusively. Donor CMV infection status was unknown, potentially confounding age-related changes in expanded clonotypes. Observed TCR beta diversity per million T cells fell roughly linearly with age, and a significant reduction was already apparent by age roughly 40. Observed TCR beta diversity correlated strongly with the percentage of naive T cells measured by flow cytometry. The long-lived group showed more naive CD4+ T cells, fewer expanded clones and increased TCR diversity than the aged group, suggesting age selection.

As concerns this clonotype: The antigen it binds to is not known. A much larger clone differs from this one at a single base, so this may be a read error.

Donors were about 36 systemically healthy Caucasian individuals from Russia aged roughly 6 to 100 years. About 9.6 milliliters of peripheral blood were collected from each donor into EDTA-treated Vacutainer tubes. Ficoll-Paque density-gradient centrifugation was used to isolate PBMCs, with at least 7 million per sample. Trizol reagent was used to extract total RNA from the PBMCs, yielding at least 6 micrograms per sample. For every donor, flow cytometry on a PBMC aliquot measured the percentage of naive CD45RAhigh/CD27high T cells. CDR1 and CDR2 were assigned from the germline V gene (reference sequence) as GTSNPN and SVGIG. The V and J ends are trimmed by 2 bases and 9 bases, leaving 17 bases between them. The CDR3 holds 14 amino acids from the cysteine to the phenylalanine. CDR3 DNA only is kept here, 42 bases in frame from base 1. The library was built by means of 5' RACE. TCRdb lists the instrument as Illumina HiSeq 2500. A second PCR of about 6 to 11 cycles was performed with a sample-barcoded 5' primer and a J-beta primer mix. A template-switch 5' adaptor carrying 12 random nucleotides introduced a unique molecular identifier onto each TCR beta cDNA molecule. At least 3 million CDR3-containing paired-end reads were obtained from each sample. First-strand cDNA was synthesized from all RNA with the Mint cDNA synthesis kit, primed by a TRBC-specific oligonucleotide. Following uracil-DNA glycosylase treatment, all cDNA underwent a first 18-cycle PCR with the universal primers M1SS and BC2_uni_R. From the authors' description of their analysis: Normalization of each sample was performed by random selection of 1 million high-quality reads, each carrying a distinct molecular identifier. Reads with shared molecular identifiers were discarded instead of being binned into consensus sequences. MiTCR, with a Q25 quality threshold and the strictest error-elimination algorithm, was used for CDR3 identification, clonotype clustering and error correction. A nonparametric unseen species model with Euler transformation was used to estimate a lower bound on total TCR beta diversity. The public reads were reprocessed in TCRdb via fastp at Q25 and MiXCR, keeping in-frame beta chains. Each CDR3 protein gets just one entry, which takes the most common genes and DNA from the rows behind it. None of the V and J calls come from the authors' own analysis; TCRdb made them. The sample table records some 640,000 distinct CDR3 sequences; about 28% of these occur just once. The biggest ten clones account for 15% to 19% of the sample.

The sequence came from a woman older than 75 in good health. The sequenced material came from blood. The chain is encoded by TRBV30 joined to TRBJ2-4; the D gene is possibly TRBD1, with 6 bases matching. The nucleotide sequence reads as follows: TGTGCCTGGAGTCTAGGACCCAAAGGGGGCATTCAGTACTTC. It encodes CAWSLGPKGGIQYF. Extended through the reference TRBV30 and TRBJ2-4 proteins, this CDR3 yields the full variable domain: SQTIHQWPATLVQPVGSPLSLECTVEGTSNPNLYWYRQAAGRGLQLLFYSVGIGQISSEVPQNLSASRPQDRQFILSSKKLLLSDSGFYLCAWSLGPKGGIQYFGAGTRLSVL.